The clone carrying this T cell receptor (beta chain) has only one observation. The treatment denotes: oral pan-JAK inhibitor, 5-10 mg twice daily. This sample was included in a study of CD8+ T cells in alopecia areata. Sequencing templates came from extracted RNA that was reverse transcribed into cDNA. Sequencing used immunoSEQ multiplex PCR; TCRdb keeps in-frame clones, though not all of them. Of 150,000 to 200,000 clones listed, around 60% were seen once; the top ten hold 1.3%. CDR3 size: 13 residues. The germline gives CDR1 GTSNPN, CDR2 SVGIG (reference sequence). V lost 2 bases to trimming and J lost 7 bases; unmatched junction nucleotides: 5.

The receptor's source is a human donor with alopecia areata. The genes are TRBV30 and TRBJ1-2; TRBD1 matches at 9 bases. The sequencing here drew on CD4+ T cells sorted from blood, taken around week 50, from a patient treated with tofacitinib. CDR3 in amino acids: CAWSRDRAFGYTF. The CDR3 bases are TGTGCCTGGAGTAGGGACAGGGCCTTTGGCTACACCTTC.